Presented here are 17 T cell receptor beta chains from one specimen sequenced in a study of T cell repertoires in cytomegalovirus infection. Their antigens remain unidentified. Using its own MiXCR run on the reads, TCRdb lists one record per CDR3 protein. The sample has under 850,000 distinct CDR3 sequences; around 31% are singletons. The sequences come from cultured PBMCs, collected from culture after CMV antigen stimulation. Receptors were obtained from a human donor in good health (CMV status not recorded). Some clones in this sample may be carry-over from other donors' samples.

The CDR3 protein is CAIRTGNGDYGYTF. The CDR3 DNA reads TGTGCCATCAGGACAGGGAACGGAGACTATGGCTACACCTTC. The chain is built from TRBV10-3 and TRBJ1-2; the match to TRBD1 covers 7 bases. CDR3 size: 14 residues. Germline values: CDR1 ENHRY, CDR2 SYGVKD. Losses at the gene ends were 6 bases for V and 3 bases for J; bases not matched to a gene: 7.

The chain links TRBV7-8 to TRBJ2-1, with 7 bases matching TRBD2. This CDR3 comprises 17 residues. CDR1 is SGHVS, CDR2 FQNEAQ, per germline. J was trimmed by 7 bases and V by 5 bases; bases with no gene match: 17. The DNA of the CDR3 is TGTGCCAGCAGCCAAACTTTGATTGGGGAGGGGCGTAATGAGCAGTTCTTC. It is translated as CASSQTLIGEGRNEQFF. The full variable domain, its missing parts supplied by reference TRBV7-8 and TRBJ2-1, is GAGVSQSPRYKVAKRGQDVALRCDPISGHVSLFWYQQALGQGPEFLTYFQNEAQLDKSGLPSDRFFAERPEGSVSTLKIQRTQQEDSAVYLCASSQTLIGEGRNEQFFGPGTRLTVL.

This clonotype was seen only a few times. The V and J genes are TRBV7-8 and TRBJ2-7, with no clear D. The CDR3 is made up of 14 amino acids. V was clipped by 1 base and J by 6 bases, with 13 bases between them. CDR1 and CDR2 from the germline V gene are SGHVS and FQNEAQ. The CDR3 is CASSLGSLPREQYF. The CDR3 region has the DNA TGTGCCAGCAGCTTAGGGTCTTTACCCCGCGAGCAGTACTTC.

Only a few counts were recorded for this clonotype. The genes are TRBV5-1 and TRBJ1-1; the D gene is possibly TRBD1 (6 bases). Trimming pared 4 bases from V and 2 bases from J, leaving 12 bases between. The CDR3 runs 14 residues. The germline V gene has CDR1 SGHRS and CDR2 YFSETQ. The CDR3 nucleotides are TGCGCCAGCAGCATACAGGGTCATAACACTGAAGCTTTCTTT. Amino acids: CASSIQGHNTEAFF.

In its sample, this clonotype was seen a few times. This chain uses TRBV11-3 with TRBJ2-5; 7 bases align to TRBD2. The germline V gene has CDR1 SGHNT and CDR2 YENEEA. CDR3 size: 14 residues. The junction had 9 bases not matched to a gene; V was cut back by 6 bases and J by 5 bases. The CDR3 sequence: CASSSQGGEETQYF. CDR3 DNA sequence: TGTGCCAGCAGTTCCCAGGGAGGGGAGGAGACCCAGTACTTC.

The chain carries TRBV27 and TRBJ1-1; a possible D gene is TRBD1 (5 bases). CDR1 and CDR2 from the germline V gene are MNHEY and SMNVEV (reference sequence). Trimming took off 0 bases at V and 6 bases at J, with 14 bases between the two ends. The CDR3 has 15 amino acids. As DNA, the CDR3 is TGTGCCAGCAGTTTATCGTGGGGGGGGGAGGCTGAAGCTTTCTTT. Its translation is CASSLSWGGEAEAFF.

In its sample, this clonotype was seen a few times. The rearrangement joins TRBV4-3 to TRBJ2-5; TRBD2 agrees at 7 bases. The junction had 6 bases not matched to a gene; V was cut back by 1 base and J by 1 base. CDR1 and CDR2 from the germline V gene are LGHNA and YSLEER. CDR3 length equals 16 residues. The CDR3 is CASSQGTRGFQETQYF. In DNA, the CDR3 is TGCGCCAGCAGCCAAGGGACTAGGGGTTTCCAAGAGACCCAGTACTTC.

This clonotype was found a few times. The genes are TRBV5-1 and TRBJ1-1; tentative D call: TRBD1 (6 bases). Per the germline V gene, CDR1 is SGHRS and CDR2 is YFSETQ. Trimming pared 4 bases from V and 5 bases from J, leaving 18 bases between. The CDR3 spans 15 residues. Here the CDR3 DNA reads TGCGCCAGCAGCATTTTTGGGGGCGCTGGGACTGAAGCTTTCTTT. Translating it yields CASSIFGGAGTEAFF.

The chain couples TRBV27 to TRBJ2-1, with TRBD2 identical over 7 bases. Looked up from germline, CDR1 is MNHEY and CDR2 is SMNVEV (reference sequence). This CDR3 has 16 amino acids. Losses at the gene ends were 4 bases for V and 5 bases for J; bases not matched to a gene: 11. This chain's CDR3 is CASSSNKRGLDNEQFF. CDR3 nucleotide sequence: TGTGCCAGCAGTTCCAATAAGCGGGGATTAGACAATGAGCAGTTCTTC.

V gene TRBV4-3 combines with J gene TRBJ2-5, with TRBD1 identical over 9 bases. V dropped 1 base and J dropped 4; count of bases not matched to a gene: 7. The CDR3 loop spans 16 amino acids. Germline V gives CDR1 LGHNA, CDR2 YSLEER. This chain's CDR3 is CASSQGRQGVTETQYF. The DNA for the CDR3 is TGCGCCAGCAGCCAAGGCAGACAGGGGGTTACAGAGACCCAGTACTTC.

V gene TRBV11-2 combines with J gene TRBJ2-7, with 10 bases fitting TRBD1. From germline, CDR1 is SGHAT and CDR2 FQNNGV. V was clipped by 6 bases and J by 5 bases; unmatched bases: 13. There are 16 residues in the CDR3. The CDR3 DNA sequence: TGTGCCAGCAGTTCCCTCGCGGGACAGGGGATTGACGAGCAGTACTTC. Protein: CASSSLAGQGIDEQYF.

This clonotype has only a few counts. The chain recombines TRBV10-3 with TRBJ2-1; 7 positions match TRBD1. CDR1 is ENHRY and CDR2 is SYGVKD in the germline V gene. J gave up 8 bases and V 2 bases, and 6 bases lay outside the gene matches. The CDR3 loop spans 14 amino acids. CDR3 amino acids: CAISEDRDSYEQFF. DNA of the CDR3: TGTGCCATCAGTGAGGACCGGGACAGCTATGAGCAGTTCTTC.

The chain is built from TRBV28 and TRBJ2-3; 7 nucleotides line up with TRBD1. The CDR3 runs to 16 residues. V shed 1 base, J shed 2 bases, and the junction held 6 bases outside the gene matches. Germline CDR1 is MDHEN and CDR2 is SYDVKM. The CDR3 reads CASSLLIGQATDTQYF. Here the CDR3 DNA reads TGTGCCAGCAGTTTATTGATTGGACAGGCCACAGATACGCAGTATTTT.

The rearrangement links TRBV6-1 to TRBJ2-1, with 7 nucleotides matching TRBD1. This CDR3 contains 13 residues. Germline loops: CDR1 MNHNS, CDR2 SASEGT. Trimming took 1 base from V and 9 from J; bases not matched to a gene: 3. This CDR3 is CASSEVGGAEQFF. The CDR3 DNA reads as TGTGCCAGCAGTGAAGTAGGGGGCGCTGAGCAGTTCTTC.

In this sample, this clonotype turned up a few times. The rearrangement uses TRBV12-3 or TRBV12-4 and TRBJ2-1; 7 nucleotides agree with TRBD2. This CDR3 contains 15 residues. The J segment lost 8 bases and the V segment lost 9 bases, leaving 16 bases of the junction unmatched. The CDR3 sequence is CASSHRSRGVDEQFF. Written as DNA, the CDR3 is TGTGCCAGTAGCCACAGGAGCCGGGGGGTGGATGAGCAGTTCTTC.

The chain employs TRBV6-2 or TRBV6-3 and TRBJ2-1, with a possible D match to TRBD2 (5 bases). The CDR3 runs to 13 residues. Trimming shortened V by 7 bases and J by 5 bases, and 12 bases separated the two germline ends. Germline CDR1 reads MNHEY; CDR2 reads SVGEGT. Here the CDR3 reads CASKWELHNEQFF. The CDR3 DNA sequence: TGTGCCAGCAAGTGGGAGCTCCACAATGAGCAGTTCTTC.

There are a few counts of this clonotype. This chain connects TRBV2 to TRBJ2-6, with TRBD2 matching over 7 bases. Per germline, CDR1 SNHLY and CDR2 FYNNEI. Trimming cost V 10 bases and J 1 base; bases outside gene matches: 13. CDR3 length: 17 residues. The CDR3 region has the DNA TGTGCCACCGTATACGGGGGGACCTCGTCTGGGGCCAACGTCCTGACTTTC. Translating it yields CATVYGGTSSGANVLTF.